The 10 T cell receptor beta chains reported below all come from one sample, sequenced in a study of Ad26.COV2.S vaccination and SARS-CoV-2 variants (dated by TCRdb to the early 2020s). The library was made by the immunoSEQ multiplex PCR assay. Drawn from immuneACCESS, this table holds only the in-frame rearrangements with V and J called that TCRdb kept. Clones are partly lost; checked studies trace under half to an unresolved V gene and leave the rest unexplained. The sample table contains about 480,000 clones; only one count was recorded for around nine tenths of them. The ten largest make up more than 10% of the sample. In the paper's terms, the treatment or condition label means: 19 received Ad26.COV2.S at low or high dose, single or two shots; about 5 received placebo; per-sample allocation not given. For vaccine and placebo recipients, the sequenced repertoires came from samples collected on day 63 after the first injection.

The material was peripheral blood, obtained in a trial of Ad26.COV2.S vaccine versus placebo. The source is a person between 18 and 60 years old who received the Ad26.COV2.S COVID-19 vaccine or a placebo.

In DNA form, the CDR3 reads TGTGCCAGCAGCTTAGGCATCTCAGATACGCAGTATTTT. It is translated as CASSLGISDTQYF. The genes are TRBV7-8 and TRBJ2-3; D remains ambiguous. This CDR3 is 13 amino acids long. V was shortened by 1 base and J by 4 bases, with 6 bases between the two germline ends. In germline, CDR1 is SGHVS, CDR2 FQNEAQ.

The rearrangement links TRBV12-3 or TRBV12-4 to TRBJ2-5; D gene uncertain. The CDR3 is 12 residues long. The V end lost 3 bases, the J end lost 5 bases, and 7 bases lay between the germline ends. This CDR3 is CASSFSMETQYF. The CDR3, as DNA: TGTGCCAGCAGTTTTTCTATGGAGACCCAGTACTTC.

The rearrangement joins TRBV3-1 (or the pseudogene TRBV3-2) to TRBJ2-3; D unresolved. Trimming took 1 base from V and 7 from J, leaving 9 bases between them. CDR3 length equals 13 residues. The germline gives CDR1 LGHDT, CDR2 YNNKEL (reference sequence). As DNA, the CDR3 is TGTGCCAGCAGCCAAGGTCAGGAGAATACGCAGTATTTT. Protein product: CASSQGQENTQYF.

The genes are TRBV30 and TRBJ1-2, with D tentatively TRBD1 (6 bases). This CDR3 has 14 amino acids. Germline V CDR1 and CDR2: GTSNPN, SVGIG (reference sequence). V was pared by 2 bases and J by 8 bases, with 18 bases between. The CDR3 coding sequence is TGTGCCTGGAGTAACACAGGGCTGGTTCTCGGCTACACCTTC. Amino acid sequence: CAWSNTGLVLGYTF.

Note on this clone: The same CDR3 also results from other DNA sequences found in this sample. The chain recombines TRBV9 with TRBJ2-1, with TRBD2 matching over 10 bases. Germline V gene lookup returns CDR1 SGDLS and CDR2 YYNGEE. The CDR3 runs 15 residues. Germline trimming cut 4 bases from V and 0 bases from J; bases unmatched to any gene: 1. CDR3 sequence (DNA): TGTGCCAGCAGCCCTAGCGGGGGCTCCTACAATGAGCAGTTCTTC. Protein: CASSPSGGSYNEQFF.

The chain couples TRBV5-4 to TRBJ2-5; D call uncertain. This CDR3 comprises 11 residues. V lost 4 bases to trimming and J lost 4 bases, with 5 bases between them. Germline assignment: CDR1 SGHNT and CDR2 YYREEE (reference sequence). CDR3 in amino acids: CASSNLETQYF. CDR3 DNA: TGTGCCAGCAGCAACCTAGAGACCCAGTACTTC.

CDR3 DNA sequence: TGTGCCACCAGCGAAGCGGGACAGAACACTGAAGCTTTCTTT. It encodes CATSEAGQNTEAFF. The chain couples TRBV15 to TRBJ1-1; perhaps TRBD1 as D (6 bases). Looked up from germline, CDR1 is LNHNV and CDR2 is YYDKDF (reference sequence). Deletions cut 5 bases from V and 1 base from J, with 11 bases between. The CDR3 contains 14 residues.

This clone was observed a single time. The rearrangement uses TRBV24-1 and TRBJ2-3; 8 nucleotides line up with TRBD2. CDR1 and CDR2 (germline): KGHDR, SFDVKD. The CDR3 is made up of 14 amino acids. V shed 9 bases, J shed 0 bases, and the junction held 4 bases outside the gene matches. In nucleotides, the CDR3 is TGTGCCACCGGGGCTAGCGGGAGCACAGATACGCAGTATTTT. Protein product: CATGASGSTDTQYF.

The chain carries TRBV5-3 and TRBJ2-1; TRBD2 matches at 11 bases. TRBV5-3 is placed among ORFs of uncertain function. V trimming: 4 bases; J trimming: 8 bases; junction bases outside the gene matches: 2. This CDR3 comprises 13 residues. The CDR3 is CARSQGLADEQFF. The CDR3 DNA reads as TGTGCCAGAAGCCAGGGACTAGCGGATGAGCAGTTCTTC.

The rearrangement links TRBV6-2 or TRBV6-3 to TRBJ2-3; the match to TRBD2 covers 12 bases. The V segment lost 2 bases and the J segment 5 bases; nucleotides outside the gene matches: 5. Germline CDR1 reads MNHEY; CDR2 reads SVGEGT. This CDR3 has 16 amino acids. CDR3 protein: CASSYLAGGPGDTQYF. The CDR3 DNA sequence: TGTGCCAGCAGTTACCTAGCGGGAGGGCCTGGAGATACGCAGTATTTT.